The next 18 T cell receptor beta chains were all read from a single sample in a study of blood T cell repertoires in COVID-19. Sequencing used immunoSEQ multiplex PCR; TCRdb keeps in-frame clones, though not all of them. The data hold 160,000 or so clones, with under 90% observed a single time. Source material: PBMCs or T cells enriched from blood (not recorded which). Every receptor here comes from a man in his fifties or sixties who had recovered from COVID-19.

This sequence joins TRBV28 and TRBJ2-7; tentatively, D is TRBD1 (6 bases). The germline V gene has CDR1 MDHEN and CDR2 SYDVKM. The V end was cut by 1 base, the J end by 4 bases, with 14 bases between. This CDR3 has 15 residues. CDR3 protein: CASSLSFGGSYEQYF. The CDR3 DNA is TGTGCCAGCAGTTTATCTTTTGGGGGCAGTTACGAGCAGTACTTC.

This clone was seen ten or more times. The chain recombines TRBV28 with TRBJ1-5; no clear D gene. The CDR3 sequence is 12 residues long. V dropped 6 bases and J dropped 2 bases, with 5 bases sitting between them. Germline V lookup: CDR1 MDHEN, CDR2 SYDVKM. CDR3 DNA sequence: TGTGCCAGCAGCGGGGGCAATCAGCCCCAGCATTTT. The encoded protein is CASSGGNQPQHF.

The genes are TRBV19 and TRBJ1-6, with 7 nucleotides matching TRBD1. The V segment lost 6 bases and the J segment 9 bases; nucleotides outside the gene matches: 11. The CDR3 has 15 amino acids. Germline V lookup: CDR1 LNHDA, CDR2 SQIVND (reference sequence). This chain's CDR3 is CASRLGQVDISPLHF. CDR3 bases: TGTGCCAGTAGGCTAGGACAGGTGGATATTTCACCCCTCCACTTT.

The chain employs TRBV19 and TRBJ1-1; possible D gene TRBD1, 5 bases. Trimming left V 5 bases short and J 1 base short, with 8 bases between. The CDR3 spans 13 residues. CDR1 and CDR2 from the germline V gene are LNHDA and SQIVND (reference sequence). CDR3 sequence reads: CASSHRGNTEAFF. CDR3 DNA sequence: TGTGCCAGTAGTCATAGGGGGAACACTGAAGCTTTCTTT.

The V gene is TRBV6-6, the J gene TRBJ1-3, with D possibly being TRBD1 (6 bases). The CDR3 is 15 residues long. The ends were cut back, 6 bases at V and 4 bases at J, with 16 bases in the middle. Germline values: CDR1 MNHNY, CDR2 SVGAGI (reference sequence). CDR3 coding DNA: TGTGCCAGCAGCTACAATACAGGGTCGGGAAACACCATATATTTT. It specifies CASSYNTGSGNTIYF.

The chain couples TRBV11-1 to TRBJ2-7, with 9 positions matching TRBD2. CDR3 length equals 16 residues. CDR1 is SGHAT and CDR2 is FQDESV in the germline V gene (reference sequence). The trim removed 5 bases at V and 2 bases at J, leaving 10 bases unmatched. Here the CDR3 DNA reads TGTGCCAGCAGCCCGTCCCTAGCGGGGCGAACCTACGAGCAGTACTTC. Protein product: CASSPSLAGRTYEQYF.

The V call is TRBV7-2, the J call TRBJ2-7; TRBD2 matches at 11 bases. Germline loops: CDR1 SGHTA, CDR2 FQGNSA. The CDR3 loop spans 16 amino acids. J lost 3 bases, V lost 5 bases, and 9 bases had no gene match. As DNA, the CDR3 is TGTGCCAGCAGCCCCCAGACTAGCGGGGACCTCTACGAGCAGTACTTC. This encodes CASSPQTSGDLYEQYF.

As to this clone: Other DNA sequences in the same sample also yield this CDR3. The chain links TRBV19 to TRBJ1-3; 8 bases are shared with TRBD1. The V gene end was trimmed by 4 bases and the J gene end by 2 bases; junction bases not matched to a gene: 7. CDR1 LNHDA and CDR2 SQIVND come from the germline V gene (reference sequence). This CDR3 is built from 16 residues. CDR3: CASSSTGTGAGNTIYF. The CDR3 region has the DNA TGTGCCAGTAGTAGCACAGGGACAGGCGCTGGAAACACCATATATTTT.

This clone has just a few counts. Written as DNA, the CDR3 is TGTGCCAGTAGTATAAGGGAGGGACGCACAGATACGCAGTATTTT. Its translation: CASSIREGRTDTQYF. The chain couples TRBV19 to TRBJ2-3, with 7 bases aligning to TRBD2. CDR1 LNHDA and CDR2 SQIVND come from the germline V gene (reference sequence). J lost 1 base, V lost 2 bases, and 3 bases had no gene match. This CDR3 comprises 15 residues.

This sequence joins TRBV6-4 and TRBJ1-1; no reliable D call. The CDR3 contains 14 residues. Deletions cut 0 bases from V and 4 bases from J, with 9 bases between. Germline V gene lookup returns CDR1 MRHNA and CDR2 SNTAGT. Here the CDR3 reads CASSDSSRGTEAFF. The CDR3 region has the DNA TGTGCCAGCAGTGACTCTAGCCGAGGCACTGAAGCTTTCTTT.

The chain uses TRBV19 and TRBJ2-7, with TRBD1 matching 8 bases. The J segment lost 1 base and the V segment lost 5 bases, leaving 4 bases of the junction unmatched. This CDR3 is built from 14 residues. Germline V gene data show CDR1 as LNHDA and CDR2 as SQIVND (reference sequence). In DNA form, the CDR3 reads TGTGCCAGTAGTTTGGGACAGGCTTCCTACGAGCAGTACTTC. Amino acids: CASSLGQASYEQYF.

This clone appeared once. CDR3 nucleotides: TGCAGCGTCACCCGTATAGGAGGGGGCAGTTCCTACAATGAGCAGTTCTTC. It translates to CSVTRIGGGSSYNEQFF. The chain has TRBV29-1 and TRBJ2-1, with D perhaps matching TRBD1 (7 bases). The CDR3 length is 17 residues. In germline, CDR1 is SQVTM, CDR2 ANQGSEA. V was pared by 6 bases and J by 1 base, with 22 bases between.

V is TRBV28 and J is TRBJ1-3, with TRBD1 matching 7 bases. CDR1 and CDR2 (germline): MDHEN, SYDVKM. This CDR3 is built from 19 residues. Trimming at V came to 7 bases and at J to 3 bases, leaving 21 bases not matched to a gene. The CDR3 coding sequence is TGTGCCAGCACCCTCGGAGGGGGCACGTGGTTACGGGGTGGAAACACCATATATTTT. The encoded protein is CASTLGGGTWLRGGNTIYF. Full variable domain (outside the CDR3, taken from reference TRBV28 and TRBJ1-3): DVKVTQSSRYLVKRTGEKVFLECVQDMDHENMFWYRQDPGLGLRLIYFSYDVKMKEKGDIPEGYSVSREKKERFSLILESASTNQTSMYLCASTLGGGTWLRGGNTIYFGEGSWLTVV.

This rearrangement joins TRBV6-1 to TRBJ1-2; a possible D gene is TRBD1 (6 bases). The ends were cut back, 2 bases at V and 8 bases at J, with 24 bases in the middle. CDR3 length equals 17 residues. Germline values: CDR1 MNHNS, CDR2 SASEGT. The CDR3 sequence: CASSEFAGVALSPGYTF. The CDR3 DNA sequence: TGTGCCAGCAGTGAATTCGCAGGGGTTGCGCTGTCCCCAGGCTACACCTTC.

The CDR3 bases are TGTGCCAGCTCACGTCCGAATTCACCCCTCCACTTT. Amino acid sequence: CASSRPNSPLHF. The genes are TRBV18 and TRBJ1-6; D is unclear. The length of the CDR3 is 12 residues. The V end was cut by 4 bases, the J end by 7 bases, with 5 bases between. Germline CDR1 is KGHSH and CDR2 is LQKENI.

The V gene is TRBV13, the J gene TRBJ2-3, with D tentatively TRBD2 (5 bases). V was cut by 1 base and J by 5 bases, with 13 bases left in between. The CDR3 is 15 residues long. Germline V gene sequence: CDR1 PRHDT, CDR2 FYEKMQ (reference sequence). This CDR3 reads CASSLATTGIDTQYF. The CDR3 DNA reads TGTGCCAGCAGCTTAGCGACTACCGGGATAGATACGCAGTATTTT.

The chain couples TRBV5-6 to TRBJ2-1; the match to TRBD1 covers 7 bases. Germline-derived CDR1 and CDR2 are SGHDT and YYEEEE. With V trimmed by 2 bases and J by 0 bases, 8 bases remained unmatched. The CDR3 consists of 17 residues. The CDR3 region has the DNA TGTGCCAGCAGCTTTGAAAGGGGGCTCAGCTCCTACAATGAGCAGTTCTTC. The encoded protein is CASSFERGLSSYNEQFF.

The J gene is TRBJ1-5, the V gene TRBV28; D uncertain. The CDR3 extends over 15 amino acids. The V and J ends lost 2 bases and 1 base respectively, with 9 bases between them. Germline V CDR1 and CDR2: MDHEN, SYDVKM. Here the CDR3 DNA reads TGTGCCAGCAGTTTACAGGCGGGGAGCAATCAGCCCCAGCATTTT. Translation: CASSLQAGSNQPQHF.